This T cell receptor beta chain was captured by sequencing in a study of PD-L1 blockade in urothelial cancer (dated by TCRdb to about 2017). Broadly, across the study: Therapy was started around 2014 for all patients, and atezolizumab 1,200 mg was administered intravenously every 3 weeks. About 90% of the roughly 29 patients were identified as males with urothelial cancer of bladder origin, and a prior smoking history was reported by 18 of 29 patients. An ECOG performance status of 0 or 1 was recorded for the patients, and 0 to 3 prior chemotherapy regimens had been received by the patients. Blood samples were analyzed at 3 weeks after treatment start (second dose) and at 6 weeks after treatment start. A median of roughly 140,000 T cells and approximately 86,000 unique TCRs was obtained from blood samples, and a median clonality of around 0.072 was observed. The study, an exploratory multi-omic analysis, examined somatic, immune and clinical correlates of response to PD-L1 blockade with atezolizumab in urothelial cancer. TCR sequencing covered pretreatment tumor samples and matched, serially collected peripheral blood taken before and after atezolizumab treatment. Durable clinical benefit meant progression-free survival longer than 6 months, and TCR features were also tested against progression-free and overall survival. Whole exome sequencing and RNA sequencing of pretreatment tumors were performed alongside TCR sequencing in the same patients. Durable clinical benefit was achieved by nine patients and was not achieved by 20 patients. Under 30 patients had pretreatment blood TCR-seq, 24 had at least one posttreatment blood collection, and 24 had tumor TCR-seq.

What the time point label conveys for this sample: pretreatment peripheral blood. A cohort of 30 or so patients with locally advanced or metastatic urothelial carcinoma, treated at Memorial Sloan Kettering on a trial protocol, was included. Peripheral blood mononuclear cells were collected pretreatment and during treatment, at between 1 and 8 total time points per patient. The Qiagen DNeasy Blood extraction kit was used to purify genomic DNA from total PBMCs and tumor samples. PBMCs were collected pretreatment and during treatment, and were isolated and stored as previously described. Paper-wide results and their limitations: At 3 weeks after the start of treatment, tumor-associated TCR clones in peripheral blood had expanded more in patients with durable benefit (n of about 20, p = 0.022). A pretreatment peripheral blood TCR clonality below the median was linked to improved progression-free and overall survival. Because the sample size was small (n of about 29) and many exploratory analyses were performed, the results are intended to be hypothesis-generating.

To estimate absolute template abundance from read counts, synthetic TCR analog templates were spiked into each PCR. The immunoSEQ assay was used to amplify TCRbeta CDR3 regions from genomic DNA with bias-controlled V and J gene primers. Sequencing of rearranged TCRbeta segments was performed at approximately 20X coverage. In the source study's methods: Clustering was used to correct sequencing errors, and CDR3s were annotated against IMGT to assign V, D and J genes. Only productive TCRbeta rearrangements were used in downstream analyses, excluding out-of-frame or stop-codon sequences. Clonality was calculated as one minus the Shannon entropy normalized by the log of the number of unique productive sequences. Fisher's exact test with Benjamini-Hochberg correction, using a cutoff of adjusted p below 0.01, was how clones that differed between time points or between blood and tumor were identified. What TCRdb holds here is the immuneACCESS table cut down to in-frame rearrangements. Part of the clones is not present; checked against another copy, under half of the missing clones reflect an unresolved V gene, and the others are unexplained. The DNA was the basis for D and trimming; V, J and clone size are from that table. A total of 95,000 to 100,000 clones appear in this sample, about nine tenths of them only once. The top ten hold roughly 2% of the sample.

Comments on this clone: Its antigen is unknown. Base qualities are not at hand, and no much larger clone is one base apart.

Looking up the germline V gene yields CDR1 SNHLY and CDR2 FYNNEI. From cysteine to phenylalanine, the CDR3 is 15 amino acids long. The kept DNA is CDR3 alone, 45 bases in frame from the first base. A distance of 13 bases separates the germline ends of V and J, which lose 3 bases and 7 bases respectively. This TCR came from a man in his fifties or sixties with urothelial cancer. Sequencing was performed on PBMCs, taken around atezolizumab (anti-PD-L1) treatment. The sequence is built from TRBV2 and TRBJ1-6; TRBD1 is possibly the D segment (6 matching bases). The DNA sequence reads TGTGCCAGCAGTGAGCAGCAGGGGAAGAATTCACCCCTCCACTTT. Its translation is CASSEQQGKNSPLHF.